This is a list of T cell receptor beta chains from one sample in a study of Graves' ophthalmopathy and Graves' hyperthyroidism. TCRdb recomputed calls from the multiplex PCR reads with MiXCR, one row per CDR3 protein. The repertoire holds some 390,000 distinct CDR3 sequences, with around 16% as singletons. The sequenced material came from peripheral blood. Receptor source: a woman aged 18-35 years with Graves' ophthalmopathy. The CDR3 runs from the conserved cysteine through the conserved F or W. Each record gives: CDR3 protein, CDR3 DNA, D gene, CDR3 length, V gene, J gene, clone size. The D gene is left open where the match is weak. Part of the rows lack a size; the others show once, few, many or a class for expanded clones.

cdr3_aa: CASRTGSSPLHF
cdr3_nt: TGCGCCAGCAGGACAGGGTCTTCACCCCTCCACTTT
d_call: TRBD1
cdr3_length: 12
v_call: TRBV10-2
j_call: TRBJ1-6
clone_size: many

cdr3_aa: CASSLQVYEQYF
cdr3_nt: TGTGCCAGCAGTCTACAGGTATACGAGCAGTACTTC
d_call: NA
cdr3_length: 12
v_call: TRBV6-2/TRBV6-3
j_call: TRBJ2-7
clone_size: many

cdr3_aa: CASSGQPRYEQYF
cdr3_nt: TGCGCCAGCAGTGGGCAGCCCAGGTACGAGCAGTACTTC
d_call: NA
cdr3_length: 13
v_call: TRBV5-1
j_call: TRBJ2-7
clone_size: NA

cdr3_aa: CASSLKTGTYEQYF
cdr3_nt: TGTGCCAGCAGTTTAAAGACGGGGACCTACGAGCAGTACTTC
d_call: NA
cdr3_length: 14
v_call: TRBV12-3/TRBV12-4
j_call: TRBJ2-7
clone_size: many

cdr3_aa: CASSEWQGLGAFF
cdr3_nt: TGTGCCAGCAGTGAATGGCAGGGTCTAGGAGCTTTCTTT
d_call: NA
cdr3_length: 13
v_call: TRBV6-1
j_call: TRBJ1-1
clone_size: NA

cdr3_aa: CASSQGIQNTEAFF
cdr3_nt: TGTGCCAGCAGCCAAGGAATTCAGAACACTGAAGCTTTCTTT
d_call: NA
cdr3_length: 14
v_call: TRBV3-1
j_call: TRBJ1-1
clone_size: NA

cdr3_aa: CASSSRTGENREQFF
cdr3_nt: TGCGCCAGCAGCTCCCGGACAGGGGAGAACCGTGAGCAGTTCTTC
d_call: TRBD1
cdr3_length: 15
v_call: TRBV5-1
j_call: TRBJ2-1
clone_size: many

cdr3_aa: CASSVGAGTGDSGELFF
cdr3_nt: TGTGCCAGCAGTGTGGGGGCCGGGACAGGGGACTCCGGGGAGCTGTTTTTT
d_call: TRBD1
cdr3_length: 17
v_call: TRBV6-1
j_call: TRBJ2-2
clone_size: NA

cdr3_aa: CASRDALIGDQPQHF
cdr3_nt: TGTGCCAGCAGGGACGCGCTAATAGGGGACCAGCCCCAGCATTTT
d_call: NA
cdr3_length: 15
v_call: TRBV6-2/TRBV6-3
j_call: TRBJ1-5
clone_size: many

cdr3_aa: CASSLVTGSPRAEAFF
cdr3_nt: TGTGCCAGCAGCTTAGTTACGGGGTCCCCGCGGGCTGAAGCTTTCTTT
d_call: NA
cdr3_length: 16
v_call: TRBV11-2
j_call: TRBJ1-1
clone_size: many

cdr3_aa: CAWATGMNTEAFF
cdr3_nt: TGTGCCTGGGCTACGGGGATGAACACTGAAGCTTTCTTT
d_call: NA
cdr3_length: 13
v_call: TRBV30
j_call: TRBJ1-1
clone_size: many

cdr3_aa: CASSYDSPLGAFF
cdr3_nt: TGTGCCAGCAGTTACGACAGCCCATTGGGAGCTTTCTTT
d_call: NA
cdr3_length: 13
v_call: TRBV6-5
j_call: TRBJ1-1
clone_size: many

cdr3_aa: CASSRGLGETQYF
cdr3_nt: TGTGCCAGCAGCCGCGGCCTGGGGGAGACCCAGTACTTC
d_call: NA
cdr3_length: 13
v_call: TRBV6-5
j_call: TRBJ2-5
clone_size: many

cdr3_aa: CASSVTSGRASSYEQYF
cdr3_nt: TGTGCCAGCAGCGTGACTAGCGGGAGGGCGAGCTCCTACGAGCAGTACTTC
d_call: TRBD2
cdr3_length: 17
v_call: TRBV9
j_call: TRBJ2-7
clone_size: many

cdr3_aa: CASEGLEPQHF
cdr3_nt: TGTGCCAGCGAGGGGTTAGAGCCCCAGCATTTT
d_call: NA
cdr3_length: 11
v_call: TRBV6-5
j_call: TRBJ1-5
clone_size: many

cdr3_aa: CASSVGIPNTGELFF
cdr3_nt: TGTGCCAGCAGCGTAGGGATCCCGAACACCGGGGAGCTGTTTTTT
d_call: NA
cdr3_length: 15
v_call: TRBV9
j_call: TRBJ2-2
clone_size: many

cdr3_aa: CASSGLAGGAYEQYF
cdr3_nt: TGTGCCAGTAGTGGCCTAGCGGGCGGTGCCTACGAGCAGTACTTC
d_call: TRBD2
cdr3_length: 15
v_call: TRBV19
j_call: TRBJ2-7
clone_size: many

cdr3_aa: CAIRGDRRSYEQYF
cdr3_nt: TGTGCCATCAGGGGGGACAGGCGGAGCTACGAGCAGTACTTC
d_call: TRBD1
cdr3_length: 14
v_call: TRBV10-3
j_call: TRBJ2-7
clone_size: many

cdr3_aa: CASSPRVGGQTEAFF
cdr3_nt: TGTGCCAGCAGCCCCCGGGTGGGGGGGCAAACTGAAGCTTTCTTT
d_call: NA
cdr3_length: 15
v_call: TRBV6-2/TRBV6-3
j_call: TRBJ1-1
clone_size: many

cdr3_aa: CATSQGYEQYF
cdr3_nt: TGTGCCACCAGCCAGGGCTACGAGCAGTACTTC
d_call: NA
cdr3_length: 11
v_call: TRBV24-1
j_call: TRBJ2-7
clone_size: many

cdr3_aa: CAWREPGRRSSGYTF
cdr3_nt: TGTGCCTGGAGAGAACCGGGACGGAGGTCGAGTGGCTACACCTTC
d_call: NA
cdr3_length: 15
v_call: TRBV30
j_call: TRBJ1-2
clone_size: few

cdr3_aa: CSARIGANTGELFF
cdr3_nt: TGCAGCGCCCGCATCGGGGCCAACACCGGGGAGCTGTTTTTT
d_call: NA
cdr3_length: 14
v_call: TRBV29-1
j_call: TRBJ2-2
clone_size: many

cdr3_aa: CASSRSKSGTGHGYTF
cdr3_nt: TGTGCCAGCAGCCGGAGTAAATCCGGGACAGGGCACGGCTACACCTTC
d_call: TRBD1
cdr3_length: 16
v_call: TRBV5-6
j_call: TRBJ1-2
clone_size: many

cdr3_aa: CASSTTPGNTIYF
cdr3_nt: TGTGCCAGCAGTACTACCCCCGGAAACACCATATATTTT
d_call: NA
cdr3_length: 13
v_call: TRBV6-5
j_call: TRBJ1-3
clone_size: NA

cdr3_aa: CSAPSEGSETQYF
cdr3_nt: TGCAGTGCTCCATCGGAGGGTTCAGAGACCCAGTACTTC
d_call: NA
cdr3_length: 13
v_call: TRBV20-1
j_call: TRBJ2-5
clone_size: NA

cdr3_aa: CASSLAQRIYEQYF
cdr3_nt: TGCGCCAGCAGCTTGGCCCAACGAATCTACGAGCAGTACTTC
d_call: NA
cdr3_length: 14
v_call: TRBV5-1
j_call: TRBJ2-7
clone_size: NA

cdr3_aa: CSVHYVGQGRVSETQYF
cdr3_nt: TGCAGCGTTCACTACGTGGGGCAGGGGAGAGTATCAGAGACCCAGTACTTC
d_call: NA
cdr3_length: 17
v_call: TRBV29-1
j_call: TRBJ2-5
clone_size: many

cdr3_aa: CASSFSPDRSSYEQYF
cdr3_nt: TGCGCCAGCAGCTTTAGTCCGGACCGGAGCTCCTACGAGCAGTACTTC
d_call: NA
cdr3_length: 16
v_call: TRBV5-1
j_call: TRBJ2-7
clone_size: NA

cdr3_aa: CSVTGDKTDRDRPGYTF
cdr3_nt: TGCAGCGTTACAGGGGACAAAACCGACCGGGACCGACCTGGCTACACCTTC
d_call: TRBD1
cdr3_length: 17
v_call: TRBV29-1
j_call: TRBJ1-2
clone_size: many

cdr3_aa: CATSRGGEDSYYEQYF
cdr3_nt: TGTGCCACCAGCAGAGGGGGGGAGGACAGTTACTACGAGCAGTACTTC
d_call: NA
cdr3_length: 16
v_call: TRBV15
j_call: TRBJ2-7
clone_size: many

cdr3_aa: CASSQPHQGAGEAFF
cdr3_nt: TGTGCCAGCAGCCAACCTCATCAGGGGGCGGGTGAAGCTTTCTTT
d_call: TRBD1
cdr3_length: 15
v_call: TRBV3-1
j_call: TRBJ1-1
clone_size: many

cdr3_aa: CASRGTSREETQYF
cdr3_nt: TGTGCCAGCAGGGGGACTAGCAGAGAAGAGACCCAGTACTTC
d_call: TRBD2
cdr3_length: 14
v_call: TRBV3-1
j_call: TRBJ2-5
clone_size: many

cdr3_aa: CASSGGVRAYEQYF
cdr3_nt: TGTGCCAGCAGTGGAGGGGTCCGGGCCTACGAGCAGTACTTC
d_call: NA
cdr3_length: 14
v_call: TRBV12-3/TRBV12-4
j_call: TRBJ2-7
clone_size: many

cdr3_aa: CASSFAGAYEQYF
cdr3_nt: TGTGCCAGCAGTTTCGCGGGGGCCTACGAGCAGTACTTC
d_call: TRBD2
cdr3_length: 13
v_call: TRBV28
j_call: TRBJ2-7
clone_size: many

cdr3_aa: CASSYNRAHSSGNTIYF
cdr3_nt: TGTGCCAGCAGTTACAACAGGGCGCATAGCTCTGGAAACACCATATATTTT
d_call: NA
cdr3_length: 17
v_call: TRBV6-5
j_call: TRBJ1-3
clone_size: many

cdr3_aa: CASSVAGGVHTEAFF
cdr3_nt: TGTGCCAGCAGTGTTGCAGGGGGGGTACACACTGAAGCTTTCTTT
d_call: TRBD1
cdr3_length: 15
v_call: TRBV28
j_call: TRBJ1-1
clone_size: NA

cdr3_aa: CASSLIGVWGYTF
cdr3_nt: TGTGCCAGCAGTTTAATCGGGGTTTGGGGCTACACCTTC
d_call: NA
cdr3_length: 13
v_call: TRBV12-3/TRBV12-4
j_call: TRBJ1-2
clone_size: NA

cdr3_aa: CASSQEREGVYEQYF
cdr3_nt: TGCGCCAGCAGCCAGGAGCGGGAGGGAGTCTACGAGCAGTACTTC
d_call: TRBD2
cdr3_length: 15
v_call: TRBV4-3
j_call: TRBJ2-7
clone_size: NA